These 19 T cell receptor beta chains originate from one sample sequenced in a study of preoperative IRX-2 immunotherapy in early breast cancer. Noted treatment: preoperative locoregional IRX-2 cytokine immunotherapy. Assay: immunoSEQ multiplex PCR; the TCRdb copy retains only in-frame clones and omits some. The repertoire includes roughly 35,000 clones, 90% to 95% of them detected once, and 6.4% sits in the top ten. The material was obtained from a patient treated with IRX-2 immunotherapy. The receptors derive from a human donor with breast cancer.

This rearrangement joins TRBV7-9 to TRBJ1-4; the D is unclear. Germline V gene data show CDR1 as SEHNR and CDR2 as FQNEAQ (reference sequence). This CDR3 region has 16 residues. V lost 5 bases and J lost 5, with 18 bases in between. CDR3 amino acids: CASSRLGLSPNEKLFF. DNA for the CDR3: TGTGCCAGCAGCCGTTTAGGCCTCTCCCCCAATGAAAAACTGTTTTTT.

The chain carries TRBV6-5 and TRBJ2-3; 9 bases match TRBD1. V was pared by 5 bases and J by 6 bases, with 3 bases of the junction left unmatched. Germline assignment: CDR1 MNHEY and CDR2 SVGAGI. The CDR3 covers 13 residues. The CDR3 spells CASSIDRGDTQYF. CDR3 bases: TGTGCCAGCAGTATCGACAGGGGGGATACGCAGTATTTT.

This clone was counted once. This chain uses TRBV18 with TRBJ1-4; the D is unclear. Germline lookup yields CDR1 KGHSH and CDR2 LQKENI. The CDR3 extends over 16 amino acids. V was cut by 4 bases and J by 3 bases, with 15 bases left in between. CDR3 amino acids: CASSLALQKANEKLFF. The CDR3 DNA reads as TGTGCCAGCTCACTTGCCTTACAGAAGGCTAATGAAAAACTGTTTTTT.

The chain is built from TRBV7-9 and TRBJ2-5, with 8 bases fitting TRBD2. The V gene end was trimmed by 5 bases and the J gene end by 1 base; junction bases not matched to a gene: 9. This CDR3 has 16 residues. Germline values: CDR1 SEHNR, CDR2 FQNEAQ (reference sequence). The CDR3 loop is CASSQDGAGAQETQYF. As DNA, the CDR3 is TGTGCCAGCAGCCAAGACGGAGCGGGGGCCCAAGAGACCCAGTACTTC.

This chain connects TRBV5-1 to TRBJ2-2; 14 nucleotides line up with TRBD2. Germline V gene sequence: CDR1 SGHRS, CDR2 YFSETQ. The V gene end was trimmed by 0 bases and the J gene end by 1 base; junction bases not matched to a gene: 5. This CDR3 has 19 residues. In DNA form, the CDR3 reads TGCGCCAGCAGCTTGGCCAGGACTAGCGGGGGGCTGAACACCGGGGAGCTGTTTTTT. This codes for CASSLARTSGGLNTGELFF.

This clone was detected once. As DNA, the CDR3 is TGTGCCAGCAGCTTTATTGAGTTGAACCGCAATGAGCAGTTCTTC. As protein: CASSFIELNRNEQFF. The chain combines TRBV7-9 with TRBJ2-1; D gene ambiguous. Trimming cost V 3 bases and J 6 bases, with 15 bases left between them. The CDR3 has 15 residues. Germline lookup yields CDR1 SEHNR and CDR2 FQNEAQ (reference sequence).

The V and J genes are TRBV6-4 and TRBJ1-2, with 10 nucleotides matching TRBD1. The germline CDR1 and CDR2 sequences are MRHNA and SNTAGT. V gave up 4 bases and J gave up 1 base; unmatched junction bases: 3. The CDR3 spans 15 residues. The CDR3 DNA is TGTGCCAGCAGTGCCGACAGGGGGCATAACTATGGCTACACCTTC. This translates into CASSADRGHNYGYTF.

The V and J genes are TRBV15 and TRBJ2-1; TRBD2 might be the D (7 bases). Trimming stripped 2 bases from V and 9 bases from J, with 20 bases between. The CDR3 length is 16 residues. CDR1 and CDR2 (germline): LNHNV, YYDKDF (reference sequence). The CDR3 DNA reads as TGTGCCACCAGCAGACTACGGGGAGGGGGAGGGGGTGAGCAGTTCTTC. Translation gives CATSRLRGGGGGEQFF.

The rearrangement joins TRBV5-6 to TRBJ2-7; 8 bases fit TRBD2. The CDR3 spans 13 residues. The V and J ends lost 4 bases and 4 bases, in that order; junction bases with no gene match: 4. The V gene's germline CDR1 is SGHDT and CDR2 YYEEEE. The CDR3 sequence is CASSRGGRYEQYF. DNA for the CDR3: TGTGCCAGCAGCCGGGGGGGACGTTACGAGCAGTACTTC.

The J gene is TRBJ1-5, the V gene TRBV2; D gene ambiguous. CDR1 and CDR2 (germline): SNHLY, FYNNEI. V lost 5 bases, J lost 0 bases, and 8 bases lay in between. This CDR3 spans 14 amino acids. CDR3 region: CASSRDNSNQPQHF. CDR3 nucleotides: TGTGCCAGCAGTCGTGACAATAGCAATCAGCCCCAGCATTTT.

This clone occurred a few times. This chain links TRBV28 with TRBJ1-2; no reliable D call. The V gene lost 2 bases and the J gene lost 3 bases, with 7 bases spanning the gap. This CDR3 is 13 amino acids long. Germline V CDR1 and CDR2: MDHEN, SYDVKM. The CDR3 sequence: CASSLIIYYGYTF. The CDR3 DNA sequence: TGTGCCAGCAGTTTAATTATCTACTATGGCTACACCTTC.

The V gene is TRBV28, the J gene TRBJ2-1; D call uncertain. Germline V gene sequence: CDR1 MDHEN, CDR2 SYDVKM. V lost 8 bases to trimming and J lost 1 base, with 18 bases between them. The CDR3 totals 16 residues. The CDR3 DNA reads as TGTGCCAGCGAATTCGGTTCTAGTAGATCCTACAATGAGCAGTTCTTC. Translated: CASEFGSSRSYNEQFF.

The CDR3 sequence is CASSQMAGLTGELFF. In DNA, the CDR3 is TGTGCCAGCAGCCAAATGGCGGGTCTTACCGGGGAGCTGTTTTTT. This sequence joins TRBV7-2 and TRBJ2-2; a possible D gene is TRBD2 (5 bases). This CDR3 has 15 amino acids. Germline V gene sequence: CDR1 SGHTA, CDR2 FQGNSA. Trimming left V 5 bases short and J 5 bases short, with 15 bases between.

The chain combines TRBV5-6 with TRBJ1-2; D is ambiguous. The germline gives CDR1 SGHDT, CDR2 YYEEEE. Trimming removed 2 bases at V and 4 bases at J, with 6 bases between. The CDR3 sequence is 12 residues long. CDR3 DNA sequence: TGTGCCAGCAGCTTCCCTAGCTATGGCTACACCTTC. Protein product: CASSFPSYGYTF.

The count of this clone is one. CDR3 amino acids: CASSERRHHLQGYTF. The CDR3 DNA follows: TGTGCCAGCAGTGAGAGACGGCACCACCTTCAGGGCTACACCTTC. This chain links TRBV25-1 with TRBJ1-2, with D hard to call. Looked up from germline, CDR1 is MGHDK and CDR2 is SYGVNS. The V and J ends lost 3 bases and 8 bases respectively, with 19 bases between them. There are 15 residues in the CDR3.

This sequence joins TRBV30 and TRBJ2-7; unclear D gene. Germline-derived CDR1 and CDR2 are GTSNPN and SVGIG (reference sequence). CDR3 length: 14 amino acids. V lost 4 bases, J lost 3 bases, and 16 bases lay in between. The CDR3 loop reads CAWNELGPYYEQYF. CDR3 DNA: TGTGCCTGGAATGAGCTCGGTCCCTACTACGAGCAGTACTTC. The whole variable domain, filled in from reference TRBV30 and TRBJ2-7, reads SQTIHQWPATLVQPVGSPLSLECTVEGTSNPNLYWYRQAAGRGLQLLFYSVGIGQISSEVPQNLSASRPQDRQFILSSKKLLLSDSGFYLCAWNELGPYYEQYFGPGTRLTVT.

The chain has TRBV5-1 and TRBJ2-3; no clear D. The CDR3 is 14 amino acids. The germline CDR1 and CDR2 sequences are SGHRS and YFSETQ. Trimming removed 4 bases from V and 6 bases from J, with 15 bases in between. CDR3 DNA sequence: TGCGCCAGCAGCCCCACCGTCCCCGCGGATACGCAGTATTTT. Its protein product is CASSPTVPADTQYF. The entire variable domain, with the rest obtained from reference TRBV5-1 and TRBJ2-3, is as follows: KAGVTQTPRYLIKTRGQQVTLSCSPISGHRSVSWYQQTPGQGLQFLFEYFSETQRNKGNFPGRFSGRQFSNSRSEMNVSTLELGDSALYLCASSPTVPADTQYFGPGTRLTVL.

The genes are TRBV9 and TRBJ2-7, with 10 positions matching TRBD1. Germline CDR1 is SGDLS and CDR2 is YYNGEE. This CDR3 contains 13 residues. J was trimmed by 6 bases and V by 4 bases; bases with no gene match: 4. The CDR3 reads CASSRDRGGEQYF. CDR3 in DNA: TGTGCCAGCAGCAGGGACAGGGGTGGCGAGCAGTACTTC.

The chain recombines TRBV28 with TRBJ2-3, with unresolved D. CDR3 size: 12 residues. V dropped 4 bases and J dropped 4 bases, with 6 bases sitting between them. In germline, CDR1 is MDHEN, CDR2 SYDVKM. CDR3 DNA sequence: TGTGCCAGCAGTTCTAGGGCAGATACGCAGTATTTT. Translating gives CASSSRADTQYF. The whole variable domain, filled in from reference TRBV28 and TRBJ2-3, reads DVKVTQSSRYLVKRTGEKVFLECVQDMDHENMFWYRQDPGLGLRLIYFSYDVKMKEKGDIPEGYSVSREKKERFSLILESASTNQTSMYLCASSSRADTQYFGPGTRLTVL.